Below are 30 T cell receptor beta chains sequenced from a single sample in a study of blood T cell repertoires in COVID-19. Sequencing used immunoSEQ multiplex PCR; TCRdb keeps in-frame clones, though not all of them. The sample includes about 370,000 clones, approximately 88% of them seen just once. Sequenced sample: peripheral blood. These receptors were taken from a woman aged 30 to 39 with COVID-19, enrolled during active disease.

This clone was found once. In DNA, the CDR3 is TGCGCCAGCAGCCCAGGGAGGGGAGGTAGAAAAGATACGCAGTATTTT. This gives the protein CASSPGRGGRKDTQYF. The chain has TRBV5-1 and TRBJ2-3; 7 nucleotides agree with TRBD2. The CDR3 has 16 amino acids. Trimming removed 4 bases from V and 5 bases from J; junction bases left unmatched: 13. CDR1 and CDR2 from the germline V gene are SGHRS and YFSETQ.

V usage is TRBV7-2 and J usage is TRBJ1-1; D may be TRBD1 (5 bases). The CDR3 loop spans 15 amino acids. Germline loops: CDR1 SGHTA, CDR2 FQGNSA. V was shortened by 7 bases and J by 4 bases, with 19 bases between the two germline ends. The CDR3 DNA reads as TGTGCCAGCACCCTAGGAATAGGGAGGGGCACTGAAGCTTTCTTT. Its translation: CASTLGIGRGTEAFF.

This chain connects TRBV19 to TRBJ1-1; 8 bases fit TRBD1. Trimming at V came to 3 bases and at J to 0 bases, leaving 9 bases not matched to a gene. Germline CDR1 and CDR2: LNHDA and SQIVND (reference sequence). This CDR3 region has 17 residues. CDR3 sequence reads: CASSIEQGGTMNTEAFF. In DNA form, the CDR3 reads TGTGCCAGTAGTATTGAACAGGGGGGGACCATGAACACTGAAGCTTTCTTT.

The rearrangement uses TRBV5-1 and TRBJ2-1; 7 bases agree with TRBD1. The CDR3 runs 15 residues. Germline CDR1 SGHRS, CDR2 YFSETQ. After removal of 2 bases from V and 2 bases from J, the junction contained 4 bases not matched to a gene. The CDR3 protein is CASSLEGATYNEQFF. CDR3 in DNA: TGCGCCAGCAGCTTAGAGGGGGCTACCTACAATGAGCAGTTCTTC.

This chain links TRBV15 with TRBJ2-1; 10 bases are a match to TRBD2. CDR3 length: 17 amino acids. V lost 2 bases to trimming and J lost 7 bases; unmatched junction nucleotides: 11. CDR1 is LNHNV and CDR2 is YYDKDF in the germline V gene (reference sequence). CDR3 loop: CATSRPLSGGAWNEQFF. Written as DNA, the CDR3 is TGTGCCACCAGCAGACCCTTGAGCGGGGGGGCTTGGAATGAGCAGTTCTTC.

The chain carries TRBV2 and TRBJ2-3; 9 nucleotides agree with TRBD2. Germline CDR1 SNHLY, CDR2 FYNNEI. V lost 4 bases, J lost 8 bases, and 4 bases stayed unmatched. The CDR3 totals 13 residues. CDR3 nucleotide sequence: TGTGCCAGCAGTGGTGCGGGAGGGCCTACGCAGTATTTT. It encodes CASSGAGGPTQYF.

The chain carries TRBV15 and TRBJ2-1, with a weak D call TRBD2 (6 bases). Germline assignment: CDR1 LNHNV and CDR2 YYDKDF (reference sequence). V lost 0 bases to trimming and J lost 9 bases, with 9 bases between them. The CDR3 runs to 13 residues. In DNA form, the CDR3 reads TGTGCCACCAGCAGAGATAGGAGGGGTGAGCAGTTCTTC. Its translation: CATSRDRRGEQFF.

The V gene is TRBV5-6, the J gene TRBJ2-5; 7 bases align to TRBD2. Germline V lookup: CDR1 SGHDT, CDR2 YYEEEE. The CDR3 is made up of 16 amino acids. The junction had 7 bases not matched to a gene; V was cut back by 0 bases and J by 2 bases. The CDR3 DNA reads as TGTGCCAGCAGCTTGGAGGTGGGAGGGCTACAAGAGACCCAGTACTTC. It specifies CASSLEVGGLQETQYF.

This chain connects TRBV4-3 to TRBJ2-2, with D possibly TRBD2 on 6 matching bases. Per germline, CDR1 LGHNA and CDR2 YSLEER. Trimming cost V 4 bases and J 4 bases, with 19 bases left between them. The CDR3 is made up of 17 amino acids. The DNA for the CDR3 is TGCGCCAGCAGCCGCGAGGCGGGGACCCCTATCACCGGGGAGCTGTTTTTT. Encoded protein: CASSREAGTPITGELFF.

This clone was observed a single time. This chain joins TRBV10-3 and TRBJ2-7; 9 bases match TRBD2. The trim removed 7 bases at V and 5 bases at J, leaving 12 bases unmatched. Germline V lookup: CDR1 ENHRY, CDR2 SYGVKD. The CDR3 is 15 amino acids. The CDR3 protein is CAITLRREGLDEQYV. CDR3 DNA: TGTGCCATCACCCTTCGGCGGGAGGGCCTGGACGAGCAGTACGTC.

V gene TRBV5-1 combines with J gene TRBJ1-1; 7 bases fit TRBD1. Germline CDR1 reads SGHRS; CDR2 reads YFSETQ. The CDR3 contains 14 residues. The V gene end was trimmed by 4 bases and the J gene end by 2 bases; junction bases not matched to a gene: 5. The CDR3 nucleotides are TGCGCCAGCAGCGGGGGACAGCCCAACACTGAAGCTTTCTTT. Protein: CASSGGQPNTEAFF.

This rearrangement joins TRBV5-1 to TRBJ1-2; possible D gene TRBD1, 6 bases. V lost 5 bases, J lost 8 bases, and 19 bases lay in between. There are 14 residues in the CDR3. Germline V gene sequence: CDR1 SGHRS, CDR2 YFSETQ. The DNA for the CDR3 is TGCGCCAGCAGTTCGCCGGGCCAGGGGTCGGGCTACACCTTC. Translating it yields CASSSPGQGSGYTF.

J is TRBJ2-2 and V is TRBV10-3; TRBD2 might be the D (5 bases). The CDR3 loop spans 16 amino acids. Trimming removed 4 bases at V and 5 bases at J, with 17 bases between. CDR1 is ENHRY and CDR2 is SYGVKD in the germline V gene. The CDR3 loop reads CAISVVRAEETGELFF. DNA of the CDR3: TGTGCCATCAGTGTTGTGCGGGCTGAGGAAACCGGGGAGCTGTTTTTT.

The chain carries TRBV7-8 and TRBJ2-7; no clear D gene. CDR1 SGHVS and CDR2 FQNEAQ come from the germline V gene. V lost 4 bases and J lost 2, with 6 bases in between. The CDR3 consists of 12 residues. The CDR3 sequence is CASSSGTYEQYV. Written as DNA, the CDR3 is TGTGCCAGCAGCTCAGGAACCTACGAGCAGTACGTC.

The chain employs TRBV5-4 and TRBJ2-1; TRBD1 agrees at 8 bases. V shed 4 bases and J 9 bases; nucleotides not matched to a gene: 3. The CDR3 consists of 12 residues. In germline, CDR1 is SGHNT, CDR2 YYREEE (reference sequence). Here the CDR3 reads CASSQQGGEQFF. DNA for the CDR3: TGTGCCAGCAGCCAACAGGGGGGTGAGCAGTTCTTC.

The genes are TRBV6-1 and TRBJ2-1, with no clear D. Germline-derived CDR1 and CDR2 are MNHNS and SASEGT. Trimming stripped 2 bases from V and 4 bases from J, with 12 bases between. This CDR3 comprises 15 residues. The CDR3 bases are TGTGCCAGCAGTGAACCCCGGGTGCTATACAATGAGCAGTTCTTC. Its translation: CASSEPRVLYNEQFF.

This chain links TRBV5-1 with TRBJ2-5; 9 bases fit TRBD1. CDR1 is SGHRS, CDR2 YFSETQ, per germline. With 2 bases clipped from V and 0 bases from J, the junction kept 5 bases outside the gene matches. CDR3 length: 16 amino acids. Here the CDR3 reads CASSFDRGNYQETQYF. DNA of the CDR3: TGCGCCAGCAGCTTTGACAGGGGGAACTACCAAGAGACCCAGTACTTC. The variable domain in full, with the rest retrieved from reference TRBV5-1 and TRBJ2-5, is KAGVTQTPRYLIKTRGQQVTLSCSPISGHRSVSWYQQTPGQGLQFLFEYFSETQRNKGNFPGRFSGRQFSNSRSEMNVSTLELGDSALYLCASSFDRGNYQETQYFGPGTRLLVL.

The chain links TRBV7-9 to TRBJ1-1; tentatively, D is TRBD1 (6 bases). The CDR3 extends over 17 amino acids. V was trimmed by 3 bases and J by 1 base, leaving 18 bases between them. In germline, CDR1 is SEHNR, CDR2 FQNEAQ (reference sequence). CDR3 DNA sequence: TGTGCCAGCAGCTTGGGGTGGGGGCGCGTTACGAACACTGAAGCTTTCTTT. Translating gives CASSLGWGRVTNTEAFF.

This clone showed up just once. The genes are TRBV18 and TRBJ2-1; tentatively, D is TRBD2 (6 bases). This CDR3 contains 15 residues. The V end lost 3 bases, the J end lost 6 bases, and 15 bases lay between the germline ends. The germline V gene encodes CDR1 KGHSH and CDR2 LQKENI. The CDR3 DNA sequence: TGTGCCAGCTCACCCCGGGACGGACTAAGCAATGAGCAGTTCTTC. This encodes CASSPRDGLSNEQFF.

The V and J genes are TRBV2 and TRBJ1-5; 10 bases align to TRBD1. CDR1 is SNHLY, CDR2 FYNNEI, per germline. This CDR3 contains 19 residues. V was clipped by 4 bases and J by 0 bases; unmatched bases: 12. The CDR3 DNA sequence: TGTGCCAGCAGTGGCCCCCGGGACAGGGGCCCTTATAGCAATCAGCCCCAGCATTTT. Translating it yields CASSGPRDRGPYSNQPQHF.

The genes are TRBV7-2 and TRBJ2-3; D is ambiguous. Germline CDR1 is SGHTA and CDR2 is FQGNSA. The V end lost 3 bases, the J end lost 6 bases, and 13 bases lay between the germline ends. The length of the CDR3 is 14 residues. CDR3 sequence reads: CASSFFSDSDTQYF. CDR3 sequence (DNA): TGTGCCAGCAGCTTTTTTTCCGACTCGGATACGCAGTATTTT.

The rearrangement uses TRBV4-3 and TRBJ2-1, with TRBD2 identical over 7 bases. This CDR3 has 14 residues. Germline V gives CDR1 LGHNA, CDR2 YSLEER. With 0 bases clipped from V and 9 bases from J, the junction kept 5 bases outside the gene matches. The chain's CDR3 is CASSQDGGRGEQFF. The DNA of the CDR3 is TGCGCCAGCAGCCAAGACGGCGGGAGAGGTGAGCAGTTCTTC.

The rearrangement joins TRBV9 to TRBJ2-2; D perhaps matches TRBD2 (5 bases). This CDR3 is 16 amino acids long. Trimming left V 4 bases short and J 5 bases short, with 18 bases between. In germline, CDR1 is SGDLS, CDR2 YYNGEE. For the CDR3, the DNA is TGTGCCAGCAGCCGTGGGCGGGTGGGAGCTACCGGGGAGCTGTTTTTT. Protein sequence: CASSRGRVGATGELFF.

This chain joins TRBV5-6 and TRBJ1-2; 9 bases map to TRBD1. The germline CDR1 and CDR2 sequences are SGHDT and YYEEEE. V lost 0 bases and J lost 5; bases outside the gene matches: 8. The CDR3 runs 16 residues. The CDR3: CASSLEGQGRRYGYTF. The CDR3 DNA reads TGTGCCAGCAGCTTGGAGGGACAGGGAAGGCGTTATGGCTACACCTTC.

This clone was seen once. The chain uses TRBV27 and TRBJ1-1; a weak D match, TRBD1 (5 bases). The CDR3 is 15 amino acids. Looked up from germline, CDR1 is MNHEY and CDR2 is SMNVEV (reference sequence). V lost 5 bases and J 0 bases, leaving 13 bases between the germline ends. This CDR3 reads CASSRGRQLNTEAFF. CDR3 coding DNA: TGTGCCAGCAGTAGGGGTCGGCAGTTGAACACTGAAGCTTTCTTT.

The V call is TRBV5-4, the J call TRBJ1-2; 9 bases agree with TRBD1. Trimming cost V 0 bases and J 5 bases; bases outside gene matches: 11. The CDR3 loop spans 17 amino acids. CDR1 SGHNT and CDR2 YYREEE come from the germline V gene (reference sequence). CDR3 amino acids: CASSLAIRQGGGYGYTF. For the CDR3, the DNA is TGTGCCAGCAGCTTGGCCATTCGACAGGGGGGTGGTTATGGCTACACCTTC.

This chain joins TRBV19 and TRBJ1-2; 11 nucleotides line up with TRBD1. There are 14 residues in the CDR3. The V and J ends lost 3 bases and 10 bases, in that order; junction bases with no gene match: 7. CDR1 and CDR2 from the germline V gene are LNHDA and SQIVND (reference sequence). The CDR3: CASSIRDRGVSYTF. CDR3 DNA: TGTGCCAGTAGTATCCGGGACAGGGGGGTTTCCTACACCTTC.

The chain employs TRBV19 and TRBJ1-2, with TRBD1 matching 7 bases. Trimming took 4 bases from V and 8 from J; bases not matched to a gene: 4. The germline CDR1 and CDR2 sequences are LNHDA and SQIVND (reference sequence). CDR3 length: 12 amino acids. CDR3 loop: CASSKGAGGYTF. DNA for the CDR3: TGTGCCAGTAGTAAGGGGGCTGGAGGCTACACCTTC.

V usage is TRBV30 and J usage is TRBJ2-4; possible D gene TRBD2, 6 bases. V was cut by 1 base and J by 0 bases, with 10 bases left in between. The CDR3 consists of 15 residues. Germline loops: CDR1 GTSNPN, CDR2 SVGIG (reference sequence). This CDR3 is CAWSGGILAKNIQYF. Written as DNA, the CDR3 is TGTGCCTGGAGTGGCGGGATATTAGCCAAAAACATTCAGTACTTC.

This chain joins TRBV5-1 and TRBJ2-7; TRBD2 aligns across 9 bases. The CDR3 sequence is 15 residues long. Germline CDR1 is SGHRS and CDR2 is YFSETQ. Trimming removed 0 bases from V and 0 bases from J; junction bases left unmatched: 1. The CDR3 DNA sequence: TGCGCCAGCAGCTTGGGCGGGGGGGCCTCCTACGAGCAGTACTTC. It translates to CASSLGGGASYEQYF.